These T cell receptor beta chains were read from a single sample in a study of cytomegalovirus exposure and HLA in healthy donors. Repertoires were generated with immunoSEQ multiplex PCR, while TCRdb's copy carries only in-frame clones and drops some. The sample gives approximately 280,000 clones, 65% to 90% of which show up once; over 0.95% is in the top ten. Sequences were obtained from PBMCs. The receptors here all came from a woman aged 18-29 years in good health and CMV-seronegative. The CDR3 runs from the conserved cysteine through the conserved F or W. A D gene is named only where the DNA matches it firmly. Clone size, where shown, is once, few, many, or a class for clones that have expanded.

>TRBJ2-7|.|.|TRBV12-5
TGTGCTAGTGGTTCCGGACTAACCTACGAGCAGTACTTC
CASGSGLTYEQYF
>TRBJ2-7|.|.|TRBV7-9
TGTGCCAGCAGCTTAACAGAAGCCTACGAGCAGTACTTC
CASSLTEAYEQYF
>TRBJ2-7|TRBD2|.|TRBV4-2
TGTGCCAGCAGCCAAGGGACTAGCGGCCAAAGCGCCTACGAGCAGTACTTC
CASSQGTSGQSAYEQYF
>TRBJ2-6|.|.|TRBV27
TGTGCCAGCAGTCACCACCGGGGGGGGGCCAACGTCCTGACTTTC
CASSHHRGGANVLTF
>TRBJ2-3|TRBD1|.|TRBV13
TGTGCCAGCAGCACTCGACAGGGCACTACGCAGTATTTT
CASSTRQGTTQYF
>TRBJ2-7|.|.|TRBV7-9
TGTGCCAGCAGCTTAGAGGGTAGCGTATCCTACGAGCAGTACTTC
CASSLEGSVSYEQYF
>TRBJ1-1|.|.|TRBV5-1
TGCGCCAGCAGCTGGGCCTCCCAGACCACTGAAGCTTTCTTT
CASSWASQTTEAFF
>TRBJ1-5|.|once|TRBV27
TGTGCCAGCCCGGCGGGGGAGCAGCCCCAGCATTTT
CASPAGEQPQHF
>TRBJ2-5|.|.|TRBV5-1
TGCGCCAGCAGCTTCTCAGCGGGCCCTCAAGAGACCCAGTACTTC
CASSFSAGPQETQYF
>TRBJ1-5|.|.|TRBV7-9
TGTGCCAGCAGCTTAGCGCGGGGAAAAAGCAATCAGCCCCAGCATTTT
CASSLARGKSNQPQHF
>TRBJ2-7|.|.|TRBV10-3
TGTGCCATCAGTGAGAACCGTCCGGGCGAGCAGTACTTC
CAISENRPGEQYF
>TRBJ2-3|.|.|TRBV9
TGTGCCAGCAGCGTAGTACAGGACAGCCTGAGCACAGATACGCAGTATTTT
CASSVVQDSLSTDTQYF
>TRBJ1-1|TRBD1|.|TRBV29-1
TGCAGCGTAGCACAGGGGGCCACTGAAGCTTTCTTT
CSVAQGATEAFF